This record concerns one T cell receptor (beta chain) sequence. The source of the sample is a study of blood T cell repertoires in COVID-19. The protocol was immunoSEQ multiplex PCR, while the TCRdb copy is restricted to in-frame clones and leaves out a portion. Found here are about 120,000 clones, over 60% of them singletons; the top ten hold roughly 7.3%. V was cut by 5 bases and J by 0 bases, with 20 bases left in between. The CDR3 covers 17 residues. Germline values: CDR1 SGHAT, CDR2 FQNNGV. The specimen sequenced was peripheral blood. This sequence joins TRBV11-2 and TRBJ2-7; D is possibly TRBD2 (5 bases). The receptor was derived from a human donor in a cohort sampled during active COVID-19. DNA of the CDR3: TGTGCCAGCAGCCCCCCTGCGGCGGGCGCAAGCTCCTACGAGCAGTACTTC. Translating it yields CASSPPAAGASSYEQYF.